This T cell receptor beta chain originates from a study of T-cell reconstitution after alpha-beta-depleted transplantation in children. This clonotype was observed a handful of times. The CDR3 is 16 amino acids. A library of TCRbeta sequences, prepared with unique molecular identifiers, was generated. TCRdb analysed the PCR reads with MiXCR anew, one entry per CDR3 protein. This table holds around 400,000 distinct CDR3 sequences, around 20% found once. This TCR derives from a human donor who donated a stem cell graft to a child with acute myeloid leukemia. The sequencing here drew on PBMCs from the stem cell graft donor, taken from the stem cell graft. V gene TRBV21-1 combines with J gene TRBJ2-5; TRBD1 was called by the table and not checked on the DNA. TRBV21-1 is noted as a pseudogene. The CDR3 nucleotides are TGTGCCAGCAGCAAAGGAAGGACGGGCGACCAAGAGACCCAGTACTTC. Translation: CASSKGRTGDQETQYF.